Following are 2 T cell receptor beta chains from one sample sequenced in a study of blood T cell repertoires in COVID-19. TCRdb's copy holds only in-frame clones and misses some; the assay was immunoSEQ multiplex PCR. This sample carries around 25,000 clones, roughly 87% of them seen once, and the ten largest clones take 9.7%. Sequencing used peripheral blood. The receptors come from a man between 65 and 85 years old with acute or convalescent COVID-19.

V gene TRBV5-6 combines with J gene TRBJ1-1; D possibly corresponds to TRBD1 (5 bases). Trimming removed 1 base at V and 4 bases at J, with 14 bases between. Germline V gene sequence: CDR1 SGHDT, CDR2 YYEEEE. CDR3 length equals 15 residues. The CDR3 sequence: CASSLLPGRGTEAFF. The CDR3 bases are TGTGCCAGCAGCTTGCTCCCGGGGAGGGGCACTGAAGCTTTCTTT.

The chain recombines TRBV7-6 with TRBJ2-2, with 9 bases that match TRBD1. V shed 4 bases, J shed 5 bases, and the junction held 5 bases outside the gene matches. CDR1 and CDR2 (germline): SGHVS, FNYEAQ. The CDR3 has 15 residues. The CDR3, as DNA: TGTGCCAGCAGCTCGCGACAGGGGGGAACCGGGGAGCTGTTTTTT. It is translated as CASSSRQGGTGELFF.